Below, 21 T cell receptor beta chains from the same sample are listed, as sequenced in a study of Graves' ophthalmopathy and Graves' hyperthyroidism. Beta-chain TCR CDR3 regions were amplified from RNA transcripts. The first-round RT-PCR employed HTBI primers together with the Qiagen OneStep RT-PCR kit. A multiplex PCR was then performed as the second round. TCRdb re-derived calls from the multiplex PCR reads in MiXCR, one entry per CDR3 protein. The data hold 900,000 to 1,200,000 distinct CDR3 sequences, with roughly two fifths observed a single time. Sequencing was done on a sample of peripheral blood or thyroid tissue (not recorded which). Receptors were obtained from an adult man with Graves' hyperthyroidism.

This clonotype showed up just a few times. This rearrangement joins TRBV6-1 to TRBJ2-5, with D unclear. Trimming removed 1 base from V and 4 bases from J, with 10 bases in between. The CDR3 is 14 amino acids. Germline V gene lookup returns CDR1 MNHNS and CDR2 SASEGT. The CDR3 DNA is TGTGCCAGCAGTGAAGAATGGCCAGTAGAGACCCAGTACTTC. It specifies CASSEEWPVETQYF.

Worth noting for this clonotype: A read error is possible here, since a much larger clone lies one base away. This chain links TRBV14 with TRBJ1-3, with TRBD1 matching 7 bases. The V and J ends lost 5 bases and 5 bases, in that order; junction bases with no gene match: 6. The CDR3 totals 14 residues. The V gene's germline CDR1 is SGHDN and CDR2 FVKESK. The CDR3 is CASSGQAARNTIYF. As DNA, the CDR3 is TGTGCCAGCAGCGGACAGGCGGCTAGAAACACCATATATTTT.

This clonotype appeared a few times. The V call is TRBV19, the J call TRBJ2-7; D may be TRBD1 (5 bases). Looked up from germline, CDR1 is LNHDA and CDR2 is SQIVND (reference sequence). The CDR3 has 14 amino acids. Between the trimmed V and J ends, which lost 0 bases and 6 bases, there was a span of 12 bases. The CDR3 nucleotides are TGTGCCAGTAGTATAGACAGGGTATCGTCCGAGCAGTACTTC. Its protein is CASSIDRVSSEQYF.

The chain uses TRBV6-5 and TRBJ2-7; TRBD2 is a possible D gene (5 bases). Trimming cost V 4 bases and J 3 bases, with 16 bases left between them. The CDR3 has 15 amino acids. Germline values: CDR1 MNHEY, CDR2 SVGAGI. The CDR3, as DNA: TGTGCCAGCAGTTTCGACGGGGAGAACAACTACGAGCAGTACTTC. Protein sequence: CASSFDGENNYEQYF.

This clonotype was detected ten times or more. The CDR3 sequence is CASRYEANYGYTF. The CDR3 coding sequence is TGTGCCAGCAGGTACGAGGCTAACTATGGCTACACCTTC. The chain couples TRBV25-1 to TRBJ1-2, with no clear D. Germline V CDR1 and CDR2: MGHDK, SYGVNS. The CDR3 sequence is 13 residues long. V was shortened by 6 bases and J by 0 bases, with 8 bases between the two germline ends.

Remarks on this clonotype: Since a much larger clone is just one base distant, this may be a read error. This sequence joins TRBV7-2 and TRBJ1-2, with D perhaps matching TRBD1 (6 bases). Germline loops: CDR1 SGHTA, CDR2 FQGNSA. The CDR3 consists of 13 residues. CDR3 loop: CASSFRTDYGHTF. The CDR3 coding sequence is TGTGCCAGCAGCTTCCGGACAGACTATGGCCACACCTTC.

This clonotype was detected many times. The germline gene is not matched at one end of the junction; a read error may be the cause. The chain is built from TRBV6-8 and TRBJ1-4, with D maybe TRBD1 (5 bases). The CDR3 length is 10 residues. Germline V gene lookup returns CDR1 MNHGY and CDR2 SAAAGT. CDR3 sequence reads: CASSRRESHF. The CDR3 DNA follows: TGTGCCAGCAGTCGCAGGGAGTCCCATTTT.

This clonotype was picked up many times. The gene calls are TRBV7-9 and TRBJ1-4; tentatively, D is TRBD1 (6 bases). Looked up from germline, CDR1 is SEHNR and CDR2 is FQNEAQ (reference sequence). V dropped 5 bases and J dropped 7 bases, with 17 bases sitting between them. This CDR3 spans 15 amino acids. For the CDR3, the DNA is TGTGCCAGCAGCCTGTTGGGGGGCTCAGGTGAAAAACTGTTTTTT. Protein: CASSLLGGSGEKLFF.

Worth noting for this clonotype: A much more abundant neighbour one base away suggests this may be a read error. The chain has TRBV11-2 and TRBJ2-7, with D possibly being TRBD2 (5 bases). Looked up from germline, CDR1 is SGHAT and CDR2 is FQNNGV. This CDR3 is 14 amino acids long. V lost 8 bases and J 4 bases, leaving 18 bases between the germline ends. The CDR3 DNA is TGTGCCAGCGGCTCCACCGGGAACCGATACGAGCAGTACTTC. This gives the protein CASGSTGNRYEQYF.

The rearrangement joins TRBV4-3 to TRBJ1-2; TRBD1 matches 8 bases. The germline V gene has CDR1 LGHNA and CDR2 YSLEER. V was clipped by 0 bases and J by 7 bases; unmatched bases: 7. The CDR3 runs to 15 residues. This chain's CDR3 is CASSQDNRGVAGYTF. CDR3 nucleotides: TGCGCCAGCAGCCAAGATAACAGGGGGGTGGCTGGCTACACCTTC.

This rearrangement joins TRBV29-1 to TRBJ1-1; the D gene is possibly TRBD1 (5 bases). Deletions cut 6 bases from V and 8 bases from J, with 28 bases between. The CDR3 runs to 16 residues. Germline loops: CDR1 SQVTM, CDR2 ANQGSEA. As DNA, the CDR3 is TGCAGCGTCGTTGGGGCCTACACAGGCGTCGCCACCGAAGCTTTCTTT. This sequence encodes CSVVGAYTGVATEAFF. Variable domain in full (rest from reference TRBV29-1 and TRBJ1-1): SAVISQKPSRDICQRGTSLTIQCQVDSQVTMMFWYRQQPGQSLTLIATANQGSEATYESGFVIDKFPISRPNLTFSTLTVSNMSPEDSSIYLCSVVGAYTGVATEAFFGQGTRLTVV.

The chain uses TRBV29-1 and TRBJ2-7; the D call may be TRBD1 or TRBD2 (5 bases each). The V gene's germline CDR1 is SQVTM and CDR2 ANQGSEA. The CDR3 runs to 11 residues. V lost 7 bases, J lost 3 bases, and 10 bases lay in between. Here the CDR3 reads CSGGSGYEQYF. The CDR3 bases are TGCAGCGGGGGGTCCGGCTACGAGCAGTACTTC.

Turning to this clonotype: As the CDR3 is not closed by the conserved phenylalanine or tryptophan, this likely results from a read error. The genes are TRBV2 and TRBJ2-7; possibly TRBD1 for D (7 bases). From germline, CDR1 is SNHLY and CDR2 FYNNEI. There are 14 residues in the CDR3. V gave up 7 bases and J gave up 4 bases, with 17 bases separating them. CDR3 protein: CASNSRGRPYEQYL. In DNA form, the CDR3 reads TGTGCCAGCAACTCCAGGGGGAGGCCTTACGAGCAGTACCTC.

This clonotype was observed a single time. The genes are TRBV6-5 and TRBJ2-2; 9 nucleotides line up with TRBD2. The CDR3 totals 16 residues. Germline V gene lookup returns CDR1 MNHEY and CDR2 SVGAGI. V was clipped by 8 bases and J by 4 bases; unmatched bases: 11. The CDR3: CASYAGRGGGTGELFF. The CDR3 DNA follows: TGTGCCAGCTACGCGGGGCGGGGGGGCGGCACCGGGGAGCTGTTTTTT.

This clonotype was detected ten times or more. The J gene is TRBJ2-7, the V gene TRBV29-1; TRBD2 aligns across 9 bases. CDR3 length: 14 amino acids. Per the germline V gene, CDR1 is SQVTM and CDR2 is ANQGSEA. V was clipped by 6 bases and J by 5 bases; unmatched bases: 11. The DNA for the CDR3 is TGCAGCGTGAAAGCTAGCGGGATCCCCAACGAGCAGTACTTC. Its translation: CSVKASGIPNEQYF.

This clonotype was recorded at least ten times. The rearrangement joins TRBV29-1 to TRBJ1-1; TRBD1 might be the D (5 bases). This CDR3 contains 14 residues. V was cut by 1 base and J by 0 bases, with 9 bases left in between. CDR1 and CDR2 (germline): SQVTM, ANQGSEA. As DNA, the CDR3 is TGCAGCGTTGAAGTAATCAGGGTGAACACTGAAGCTTTCTTT. Translated, it gives CSVEVIRVNTEAFF.

In its sample, this clonotype was seen once. Just one base apart from a much larger clone, this may be a read error. The chain is built from TRBV29-1 and TRBJ2-2; weak D call: TRBD2 (6 bases). Germline CDR1 and CDR2: SQVTM and ANQGSEA. The CDR3 spans 12 residues. The DNA for the CDR3 is TGCAGCGCCAGCCGAACCTCCGGGGGGCTGTTTTTT. This codes for CSASRTSGGLFF.

This clonotype was counted a single time. The final CDR3 position lacks the conserved phenylalanine or tryptophan, pointing to a likely read error. This chain uses TRBV2 with TRBJ2-5; D is undetermined. CDR1 and CDR2 from the germline V gene are SNHLY and FYNNEI. The CDR3 is 13 residues long. The CDR3 is CAGRKRTQETQYL. The CDR3 nucleotides read TGTGCCGGCAGGAAGAGGACCCAAGAGACCCAGTACCTC.

In this sample, this clonotype turned up many times. This sequence joins TRBV7-2 and TRBJ1-4; D gene ambiguous. This CDR3 region has 13 residues. Germline V gene lookup returns CDR1 SGHTA and CDR2 FQGNSA. With 6 bases removed from V and 5 bases from J, the gap between germline ends came to 10 bases. The CDR3 nucleotides are TGTGCCAGCAGTGAGGGTTGGAATGAAAAACTGTTTTTT. Translation: CASSEGWNEKLFF. The whole variable domain, remainder taken from reference TRBV7-2 and TRBJ1-4, is GAGVSQSPSNKVTEKGKDVELRCDPISGHTALYWYRQSLGQGLEFLIYFQGNSAPDKSGLPSDRFSAERTGGSVSTLTIQRTQQEDSAVYLCASSEGWNEKLFFGSGTQLSVL.

This chain links TRBV2 with TRBJ1-2, with 7 bases matching TRBD1. The CDR3 runs to 15 residues. Germline values: CDR1 SNHLY, CDR2 FYNNEI. The trim removed 6 bases at V and 8 bases at J, leaving 15 bases unmatched. The chain's CDR3 is CASSPGGRGRGGYTF. The CDR3 DNA follows: TGTGCCAGCAGCCCCGGTGGGAGGGGGCGAGGGGGCTACACCTTC.

This clonotype showed up just a few times. V and J are TRBV6-5 and TRBJ2-2; D is unclear. Trimming removed 2 bases from V and 2 bases from J, with 3 bases in between. The germline V gene has CDR1 MNHEY and CDR2 SVGAGI. The CDR3 totals 13 residues. CDR3 sequence (DNA): TGTGCCAGCAGTTACGACAACACCGGGGAGCTGTTTTTT. This codes for CASSYDNTGELFF.